This T cell receptor beta chain is from a study of cytomegalovirus exposure and HLA in healthy donors. About this clone: The antigen is unknown.

Points from the study as a whole: A prior analysis recorded that most TCR beta V segments were productive about 87% or about 30% of the time. Researchers reported in a later analysis that common viral pathogens appeared linked to several top clusters. Associated with cytomegalovirus, according to the listing, were around 160 TCR beta chains.

Amplification used 60 Vbeta primers and 13 Jbeta primers. Clones were read by immunoSEQ multiplex PCR, and TCRdb kept only the in-frame ones, dropping some. The sample holds around 190,000 clones, around 84% seen once. Donors had nominal health at sampling but likely had unrecorded immune exposures. The clonotype originates from a girl aged 2-10 years in good health and CMV-seropositive. Sequencing was done on a sample of PBMCs.

Written as DNA, the CDR3 is TGTGCCAGCAGCCCCTCCGTAGGGGGAACGGGCAATGAGCAGTTCTTC. Translated, it gives CASSPSVGGTGNEQFF. The chain has TRBV7-3 and TRBJ2-1; tentatively, D is TRBD1 (6 bases). This CDR3 comprises 16 residues. Germline assignment: CDR1 SGHTA and CDR2 FQGTGA. Trimming cost V 5 bases and J 6 bases, with 20 bases left between them. Drawing the rest from reference TRBV7-3 and TRBJ2-1, the complete variable domain is GAGVSQTPSNKVTEKGKYVELRCDPISGHTALYWYRQSLGQGPEFLIYFQGTGAADDSGLPNDRFFAVRPEGSVSTLKIQRTERGDSAVYLCASSPSVGGTGNEQFFGPGTRLTVL.